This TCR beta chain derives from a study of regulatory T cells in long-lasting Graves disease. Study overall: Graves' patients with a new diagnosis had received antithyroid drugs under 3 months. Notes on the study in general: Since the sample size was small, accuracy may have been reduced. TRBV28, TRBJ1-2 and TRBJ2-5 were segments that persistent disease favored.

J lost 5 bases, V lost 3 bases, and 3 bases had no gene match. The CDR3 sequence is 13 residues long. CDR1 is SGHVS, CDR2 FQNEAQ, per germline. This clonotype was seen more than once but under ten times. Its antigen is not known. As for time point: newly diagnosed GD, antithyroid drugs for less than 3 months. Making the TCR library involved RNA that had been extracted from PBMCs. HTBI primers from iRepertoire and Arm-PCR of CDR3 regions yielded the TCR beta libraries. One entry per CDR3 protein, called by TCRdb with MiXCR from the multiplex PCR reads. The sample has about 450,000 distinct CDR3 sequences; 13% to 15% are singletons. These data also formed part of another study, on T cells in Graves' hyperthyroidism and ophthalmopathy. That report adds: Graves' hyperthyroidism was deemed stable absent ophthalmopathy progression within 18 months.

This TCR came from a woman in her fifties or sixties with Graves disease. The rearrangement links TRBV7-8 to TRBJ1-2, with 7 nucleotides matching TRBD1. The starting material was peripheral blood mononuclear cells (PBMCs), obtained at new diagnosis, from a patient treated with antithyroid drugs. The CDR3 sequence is CASSLTGMYGYTF. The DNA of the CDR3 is TGTGCCAGCAGCTTGACAGGGATGTATGGCTACACCTTC.